What follows is one TCR beta chain and its context. The specificity of this receptor is unknown. Qualities for individual bases were not recorded, and no much larger clone is one base off. Each collaborating institution followed its own protocols to collect whole blood in K2EDTA tubes. For TCRbeta analysis, collaborators shipped samples as frozen whole blood, isolated PBMCs, or DNA extracted from either of those sample types. This entry is derived from a study of blood T cell repertoires in COVID-19 (TCRdb year 2020). Study-level background: Samples covering the acute and convalescent phases of COVID-19 were provided by collaborators in the United States, Italy and Spain. The repertoires were released in a freely available public database intended as a resource for research on the immune response to SARS-CoV-2. The dataset comprised deeply sampled blood TCRbeta repertoires from subjects exposed to, actively infected with, or recovered from COVID-19. Where available, HLA class I and class II types were taken from metadata supplied by the sample provider and were not determined by assay-based typing. The sample metadata nearly always contained a de-identified subject ID, COVID-19 status, age in years and sex. Samples came from the ongoing ImmuneRACE study (first 160 participants) plus 1,254 subjects from 6 global collaborators. The material from the prospective study consisted of cDNA or gDNA derived from T cells, B-cell-depleted T cells, or PBMCs.

The research as a whole found: Clinical and demographic metadata were provided uncurated, with the amount varying by source and participant.

TCRbeta CDR3 regions were amplified from genomic DNA by means of the immunoSEQ Assay, a bias-controlled multiplex PCR. Per the source publication's procedure: Nucleated cell counts per sample were estimated from amplification of reference gene primers within the assay. Sequence reads were collapsed and filtered to measure the absolute abundance of every unique TCRbeta CDR3 rearrangement. For each sample, productive Simpson clonality was calculated as the square root of Simpson's diversity index over productive rearrangements. The table was pulled from immuneACCESS by TCRdb, which kept in-frame rearrangements only. Such tables lose some clones; where checked, under half of the loss comes from unresolved V genes, and the rest has no known cause. Clone size and V and J calls were adopted from that table, with D and trimming inferred from the DNA. The sample contains under 200,000 clones, around four fifths of them found a single time. The ten largest clones represent about an eighth of the sample.

Sequencing was done on a sample of peripheral blood. The sequence was collected from a man aged 25 to 45 with active or convalescent COVID-19.

CDR3 reads: CASSETGTIAKNIQYF. The nucleotide sequence is given as TGTGCCAGCAGTGAGACAGGGACAATAGCCAAAAACATTCAGTACTTC. Recombination connected TRBV6-1 to TRBJ2-4; 7 bases in the junction line up with TRBD1. The germline V gene provides CDR1 MNHNS and CDR2 SASEGT. Compared with germline, V lacks 3 bases and J lacks 0 bases; bases without a gene match: 5. The CDR3 runs 16 amino acids, cysteine and phenylalanine included. Kept here is only the CDR3 DNA, which spans 48 bases and is read in frame from base 1.